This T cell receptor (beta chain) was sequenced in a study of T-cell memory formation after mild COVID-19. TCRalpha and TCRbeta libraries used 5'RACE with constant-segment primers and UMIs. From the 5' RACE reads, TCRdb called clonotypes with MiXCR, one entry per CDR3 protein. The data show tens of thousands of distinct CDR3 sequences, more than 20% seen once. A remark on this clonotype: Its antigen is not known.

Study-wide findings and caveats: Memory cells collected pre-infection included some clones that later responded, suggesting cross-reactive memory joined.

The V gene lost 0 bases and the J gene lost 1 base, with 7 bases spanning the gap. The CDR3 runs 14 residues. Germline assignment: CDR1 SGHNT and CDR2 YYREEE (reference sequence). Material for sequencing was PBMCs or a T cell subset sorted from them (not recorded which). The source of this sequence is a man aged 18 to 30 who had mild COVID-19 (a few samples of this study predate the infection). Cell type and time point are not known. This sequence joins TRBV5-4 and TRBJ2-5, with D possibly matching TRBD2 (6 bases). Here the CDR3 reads CASSLGGVQETQYF. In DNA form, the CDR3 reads TGTGCCAGCAGCTTGGGGGGGGTCCAAGAGACCCAGTACTTC.